This is a list of T cell receptor beta chains from one sample in a study of cytomegalovirus exposure and HLA in healthy donors. Sequencing used immunoSEQ multiplex PCR; TCRdb keeps in-frame clones, though not all of them. The sample holds tens of thousands of clones, 55% to 85% seen once. The sequenced sample consisted of PBMCs. The source of these receptors is a woman aged 40-49 years in good health and CMV-seropositive. The conserved cysteine and the conserved F or W are not part of the CDR3 here. Each record gives: J gene, V gene, clone size, CDR3 protein. The size entry is marked missing in some rows and otherwise reads once, few, many or a size class.

TRBJ1-2 | TRBV4-3 | . | ASSQETGGSYGYT
TRBJ2-1 | TRBV6-1 | . | ASPISGGNEQF
TRBJ2-5 | TRBV5-1 | . | ASSLAGQPRETQY
TRBJ2-7 | TRBV2 | . | ASSEGGPAYEQY
TRBJ2-5 | TRBV9 | . | ASSVGFGTSQETQY
TRBJ2-2 | TRBV5-4 | . | ASAPGLAGTGELF
TRBJ1-2 | TRBV7-9 | . | ASSRGQGDYGYT
TRBJ2-7 | TRBV28 | . | ASGGETEQY
TRBJ1-4 | TRBV28 | . | ASSLSTTYEKLF
TRBJ1-1 | TRBV5-6 | . | ASSLGQGRVSEAF
TRBJ1-1 | TRBV6-1 | . | ASRGQGAIAF
TRBJ1-1 | TRBV7-9 | few | ASSLAQGLETEAF
TRBJ1-2 | TRBV5-4 | . | ASSFGEKVGYT
TRBJ2-5 | TRBV6-1 | . | ASSVVGLAGGSRETQY
TRBJ1-1 | TRBV30 | . | AWRWGENTEAF
TRBJ1-5 | TRBV5-5 | few | ASGIIGGNQPQH
TRBJ2-2 | TRBV2 | . | ASSGGGGLAVNTGELF
TRBJ2-3 | TRBV29-1 | . | SVEDRASGSTDTQY
TRBJ1-6 | TRBV30 | . | AWSPAWGRSLSSYNSPLH
TRBJ1-2 | TRBV28 | . | ASSLMSGDGYT
TRBJ1-2 | TRBV7-2 | . | ASSSNFREGGYGYT
TRBJ2-2 | TRBV13 | . | ASSMGLAGDTGELF
TRBJ1-4 | TRBV5-4 | . | ASSSQGALEKLF
TRBJ2-1 | TRBV29-1 | . | SVGVGAEQF
TRBJ1-4 | TRBV19 | . | ASSDTPSTNEKLF
TRBJ1-1 | TRBV6-1 | few | ASSEITRNTEAF
TRBJ2-3 | TRBV6-1 | few | ASAKGDTQY
TRBJ1-1 | TRBV10-3 | . | AISGPRTGATPRTEAF
TRBJ2-3 | TRBV7-7 | . | ASSLGHGDTQY
TRBJ1-1 | TRBV6-6 | . | ASSYLGNRDTEAF
TRBJ2-1 | TRBV7-9 | . | ASSLVLAGGNNEQF
TRBJ2-5 | TRBV7-9 | . | ASRVRGQETQY
TRBJ2-2 | TRBV15 | . | ATSRAAGLAGGSNTGELF
TRBJ1-3 | TRBV27 | once | ASMGGKSGGAYGNTIY
TRBJ1-2 | TRBV29-1 | . | SVGVNYGYT
TRBJ2-7 | TRBV7-2 | few | ASSFFKQKPAYEQY